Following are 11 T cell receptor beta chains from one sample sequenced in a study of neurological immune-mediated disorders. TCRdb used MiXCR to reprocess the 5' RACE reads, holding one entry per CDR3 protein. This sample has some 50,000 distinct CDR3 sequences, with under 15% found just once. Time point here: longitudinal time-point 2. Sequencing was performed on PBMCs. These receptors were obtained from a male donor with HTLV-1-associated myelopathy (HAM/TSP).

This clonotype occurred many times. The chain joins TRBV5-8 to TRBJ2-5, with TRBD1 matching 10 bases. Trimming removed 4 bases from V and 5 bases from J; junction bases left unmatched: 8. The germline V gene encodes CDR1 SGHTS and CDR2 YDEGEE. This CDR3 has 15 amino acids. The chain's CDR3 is CASSQRGTGVETQYF. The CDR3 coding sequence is TGTGCCAGCAGCCAACGAGGGACAGGGGTCGAGACCCAGTACTTC. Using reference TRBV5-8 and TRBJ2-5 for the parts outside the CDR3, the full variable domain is EAGVTQSPTHLIKTRGQQATLRCSPISGHTSVYWYQQALGLGLQFLLWYDEGEERNRGNFPPRFSGRQFPNYSSELNVNALELEDSALYLCASSQRGTGVETQYFGPGTRLLVL.

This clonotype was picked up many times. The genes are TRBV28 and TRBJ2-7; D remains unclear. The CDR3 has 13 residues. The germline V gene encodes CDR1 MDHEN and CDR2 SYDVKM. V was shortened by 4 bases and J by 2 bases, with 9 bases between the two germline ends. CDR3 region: CASSSPQTYEQYF. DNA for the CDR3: TGTGCCAGCAGTTCCCCACAGACCTACGAGCAGTACTTC.

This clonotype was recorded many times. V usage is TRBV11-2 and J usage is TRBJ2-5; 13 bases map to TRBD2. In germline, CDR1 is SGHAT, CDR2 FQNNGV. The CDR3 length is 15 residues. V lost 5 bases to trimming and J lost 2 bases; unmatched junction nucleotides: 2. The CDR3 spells CASSQTSGGQETQYF. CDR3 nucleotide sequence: TGTGCCAGCAGCCAGACTAGCGGGGGGCAAGAGACCCAGTACTTC. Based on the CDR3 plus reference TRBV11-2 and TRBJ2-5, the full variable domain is EAGVAQSPRYKIIEKRQSVAFWCNPISGHATLYWYQQILGQGPKLLIQFQNNGVVDDSQLPKDRFSAERLKGVDSTLKIQPAKLEDSAVYLCASSQTSGGQETQYFGPGTRLLVL.

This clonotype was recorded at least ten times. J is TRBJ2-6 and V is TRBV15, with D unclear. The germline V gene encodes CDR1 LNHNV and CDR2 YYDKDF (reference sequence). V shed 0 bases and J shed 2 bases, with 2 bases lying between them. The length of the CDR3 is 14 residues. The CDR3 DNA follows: TGTGCCACCAGCAGAGAGGCTGGGGCCAACGTCCTGACTTTC. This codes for CATSREAGANVLTF. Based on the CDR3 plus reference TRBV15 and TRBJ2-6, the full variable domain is DAMVIQNPRYQVTQFGKPVTLSCSQTLNHNVMYWYQQKSSQAPKLLFHYYDKDFNNEADTPDNFQSRRPNTSFCFLDIRSPGLGDTAMYLCATSREAGANVLTFGAGSRLTVL.

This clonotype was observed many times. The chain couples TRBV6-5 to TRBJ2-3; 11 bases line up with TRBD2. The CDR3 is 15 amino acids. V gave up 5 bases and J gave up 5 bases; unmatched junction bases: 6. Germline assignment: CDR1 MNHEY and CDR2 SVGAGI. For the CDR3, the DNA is TGTGCCAGCAGTCCCATAGCGGGGGGGCAAGATACGCAGTATTTT. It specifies CASSPIAGGQDTQYF.

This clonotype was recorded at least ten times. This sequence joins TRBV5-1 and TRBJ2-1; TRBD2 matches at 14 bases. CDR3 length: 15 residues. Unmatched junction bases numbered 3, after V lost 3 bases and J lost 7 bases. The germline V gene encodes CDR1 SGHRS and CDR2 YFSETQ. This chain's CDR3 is CASSSTSGGANEQFF. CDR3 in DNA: TGCGCCAGCAGCTCGACTAGCGGGGGGGCGAATGAGCAGTTCTTC.

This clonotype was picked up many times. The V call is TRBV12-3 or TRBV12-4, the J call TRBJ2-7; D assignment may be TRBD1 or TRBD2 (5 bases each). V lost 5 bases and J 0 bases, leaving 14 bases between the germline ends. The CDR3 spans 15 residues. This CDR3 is CASSGRGRGSYEQYF. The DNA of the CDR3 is TGTGCCAGCAGTGGAAGGGGTCGGGGCTCCTACGAGCAGTACTTC.

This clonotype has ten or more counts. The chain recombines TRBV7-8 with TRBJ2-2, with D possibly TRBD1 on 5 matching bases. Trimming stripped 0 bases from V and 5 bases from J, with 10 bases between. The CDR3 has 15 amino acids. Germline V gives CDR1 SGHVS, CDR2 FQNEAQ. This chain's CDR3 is CASSLALGLTGELFF. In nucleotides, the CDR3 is TGTGCCAGCAGCTTAGCCTTGGGGCTTACCGGGGAGCTGTTTTTT.

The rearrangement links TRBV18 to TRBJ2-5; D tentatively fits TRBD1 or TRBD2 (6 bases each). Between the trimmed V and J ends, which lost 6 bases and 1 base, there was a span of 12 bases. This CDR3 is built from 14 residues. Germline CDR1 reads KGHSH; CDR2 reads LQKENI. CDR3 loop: CASSRRGPQETQYF. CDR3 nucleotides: TGTGCCAGCTCTCGCCGGGGGCCCCAAGAGACCCAGTACTTC. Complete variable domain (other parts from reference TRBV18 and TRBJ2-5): NAGVMQNPRHLVRRRGQEARLRCSPMKGHSHVYWYRQLPEEGLKFMVYLQKENIIDESGMPKERFSAEFPKEGPSILRIQQVVRGDSAAYFCASSRRGPQETQYFGPGTRLLVL.

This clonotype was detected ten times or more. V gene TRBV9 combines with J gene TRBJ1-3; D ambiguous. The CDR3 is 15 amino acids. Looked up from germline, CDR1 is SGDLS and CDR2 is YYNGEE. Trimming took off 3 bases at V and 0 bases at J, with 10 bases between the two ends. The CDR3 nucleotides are TGTGCCAGCAGCGAAGACCCCTACTCTGGAAACACCATATATTTT. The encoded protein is CASSEDPYSGNTIYF. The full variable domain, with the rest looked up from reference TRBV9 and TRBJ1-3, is DSGVTQTPKHLITATGQRVTLRCSPRSGDLSVYWYQQSLDQGLQFLIQYYNGEERAKGNILERFSAQQFPDLHSELNLSSLELGDSALYFCASSEDPYSGNTIYFGEGSWLTVV.

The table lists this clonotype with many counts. CDR3 sequence reads: CSAPTGPYEQYF. CDR3 coding DNA: TGCAGTGCGCCGACAGGACCCTACGAGCAGTACTTC. The chain employs TRBV20-1 and TRBJ2-7; D perhaps matches TRBD1 (6 bases). Trimming cost V 6 bases and J 2 bases, with 11 bases left between them. Germline CDR1 and CDR2: DFQATT and SNEGSKA (reference sequence). This CDR3 has 12 residues.